Each of the 22 T cell receptor beta chains below was sequenced from the same sample in a study of T cells after yellow fever vaccination. TCRdb processed the 5' RACE reads anew with MiXCR; each CDR3 protein has one entry. The sample lists some 160,000 distinct CDR3 sequences, 7% to 10% occurring once. This sample comprised CD8+ T cells sorted from PBMCs, obtained 45 days after the yellow fever booster vaccination. The source of these receptors is a man younger than 30 who received the YFV17D yellow fever vaccine.

The chain uses TRBV4-1 and TRBJ1-5, with 8 positions matching TRBD1. Germline V gene sequence: CDR1 MGHRA, CDR2 YSYEKL. This CDR3 has 18 amino acids. V lost 4 bases, J lost 0 bases, and 11 bases stayed unmatched. CDR3 in DNA: TGCGCCAGCAGCCTGCACTCCCGCGGGACAGGTAGCAATCAGCCCCAGCATTTT. It encodes CASSLHSRGTGSNQPQHF.

The chain is built from TRBV18 and TRBJ2-7; no reliable D call. The CDR3 totals 16 residues. Trimming pared 0 bases from V and 3 bases from J, leaving 15 bases between. Germline loops: CDR1 KGHSH, CDR2 LQKENI. CDR3 protein: CASSPPAGPQLYEQYF. The CDR3 nucleotides are TGTGCCAGCTCACCACCGGCCGGACCCCAACTCTACGAGCAGTACTTC.

V and J are TRBV29-1 and TRBJ1-2, with D perhaps TRBD1 (6 bases). This CDR3 has 15 amino acids. The V end was cut by 0 bases, the J end by 7 bases, with 18 bases between. Germline V gene lookup returns CDR1 SQVTM and CDR2 ANQGSEA. Written as DNA, the CDR3 is TGCAGCGTTGAAGAGGGATACTTGGGGGGCTCTGGCTACACCTTC. It yields the protein CSVEEGYLGGSGYTF.

J is TRBJ2-7 and V is TRBV2; D is uncertain. This CDR3 region has 13 residues. Between the trimmed V and J ends, which lost 1 base and 6 bases, there was a span of 10 bases. Germline loops: CDR1 SNHLY, CDR2 FYNNEI. The CDR3, as DNA: TGTGCCAGCAGTGAAGGGGGATGGGGCGAGCAGTACTTC. Translation gives CASSEGGWGEQYF.

The chain carries TRBV2 and TRBJ1-1, with 8 bases identical to TRBD1. With V trimmed by 6 bases and J by 3 bases, 9 bases remained unmatched. CDR3 length: 15 amino acids. Germline loops: CDR1 SNHLY, CDR2 FYNNEI. The CDR3 loop reads CASRDGQGRYTEAFF. The DNA of the CDR3 is TGTGCCAGCAGAGATGGACAGGGTCGGTACACTGAAGCTTTCTTT.

V usage is TRBV7-8 and J usage is TRBJ2-5; a weak D match, TRBD2 (5 bases). Per germline, CDR1 SGHVS and CDR2 FQNEAQ. V lost 5 bases to trimming and J lost 5 bases, with 21 bases between them. This CDR3 contains 16 residues. The CDR3 here is CASSPAISGVWETQYF. Written as DNA, the CDR3 is TGTGCCAGCAGCCCAGCCATCAGCGGAGTTTGGGAGACCCAGTACTTC.

At least ten counts were recorded for this clonotype. The chain has TRBV20-1 and TRBJ2-7; D perhaps matches TRBD1 (6 bases). The CDR3 consists of 14 residues. In germline, CDR1 is DFQATT, CDR2 SNEGSKA (reference sequence). V gave up 3 bases and J gave up 2 bases, with 14 bases separating them. CDR3 in amino acids: CSASPDRSTYEQYF. In DNA, the CDR3 is TGCAGTGCTAGCCCTGACAGGAGTACCTACGAGCAGTACTTC.

The chain joins TRBV10-2 to TRBJ2-1, with D maybe TRBD1 (5 bases). V gave up 6 bases and J gave up 1 base, with 10 bases separating them. Germline V gene lookup returns CDR1 WSHSY and CDR2 SAAADI. The CDR3 runs to 14 residues. This CDR3 reads CASRGENSYNEQFF. CDR3 bases: TGCGCCAGCAGAGGGGAAAATTCCTACAATGAGCAGTTCTTC.

This chain links TRBV7-9 with TRBJ2-2; the D is unclear. Trimming took off 1 base at V and 6 bases at J, with 9 bases between the two ends. CDR1 is SEHNR, CDR2 FQNEAQ, per germline (reference sequence). This CDR3 has 14 residues. The CDR3 region has the DNA TGTGCCAGCAGCTTAGATAGGTTGCCCGGGGAGCTGTTTTTT. Encoded protein: CASSLDRLPGELFF.

This clonotype was seen many times. The gene calls are TRBV6-6 and TRBJ2-7; no clear D gene. This CDR3 contains 18 residues. V was cut by 0 bases and J by 8 bases, with 26 bases left in between. Per the germline V gene, CDR1 is MNHNY and CDR2 is SVGAGI (reference sequence). The CDR3 DNA reads as TGTGCCAGCAGTTACTCGATGCAAATTGTATCAAATATCCAGAAGCAGTACTTC. Residues: CASSYSMQIVSNIQKQYF.

As to this clonotype: A read error may account for a junction end that differs from germline. V usage is TRBV5-7 and J usage is TRBJ2-1; tentative D call: TRBD1 (6 bases). TRBV5-7 is flagged as an ORF with uncertain function. This CDR3 has 16 residues. The CDR3 region has the DNA TGTGCCAGCAGCTTGGGATCCTGGACAGAGACACCCCGGTTGGGTTTC. Protein product: CASSLGSWTETPRLGF.

The rearrangement links TRBV7-9 to TRBJ2-5, with 8 bases matching TRBD2. The germline V gene has CDR1 SEHNR and CDR2 FQNEAQ (reference sequence). The CDR3 is 15 amino acids. V lost 7 bases and J lost 1; bases outside the gene matches: 8. The CDR3 sequence is CASTLPGGRQETQYF. CDR3 in DNA: TGTGCCAGCACCCTCCCGGGGGGGCGCCAAGAGACCCAGTACTTC.

The V call is TRBV7-9, the J call TRBJ2-1; a weak D match, TRBD1 (5 bases). From germline, CDR1 is SEHNR and CDR2 FQNEAQ (reference sequence). Trimming removed 3 bases at V and 4 bases at J, with 10 bases between. The length of the CDR3 is 14 residues. The CDR3 region has the DNA TGTGCCAGCAGCTTCACAGGCCTTTACAATGAGCAGTTCTTC. It specifies CASSFTGLYNEQFF. Based on the CDR3 plus reference TRBV7-9 and TRBJ2-1, the full variable domain is DTGVSQNPRHKITKRGQNVTFRCDPISEHNRLYWYRQTLGQGPEFLTYFQNEAQLEKSRLLSDRFSAERPKGSFSTLEIQRTEQGDSAMYLCASSFTGLYNEQFFGPGTRLTVL.

This clonotype was counted a few times. J is TRBJ2-2 and V is TRBV7-2; D call uncertain. Deletions cut 5 bases from V and 8 bases from J, with 6 bases between. The CDR3 loop spans 11 amino acids. Germline V gives CDR1 SGHTA, CDR2 FQGNSA. The CDR3, as DNA: TGTGCCAGCAGCCGGAGAGGGGAGCTGTTTTTT. Its translation: CASSRRGELFF.

This clonotype has at least ten counts. The chain combines TRBV29-1 with TRBJ2-2; D possibly corresponds to TRBD2 (5 bases). Looked up from germline, CDR1 is SQVTM and CDR2 is ANQGSEA. This CDR3 has 15 amino acids. V shed 0 bases and J shed 0 bases, with 8 bases lying between them. The CDR3 DNA sequence: TGCAGCGTTGAAGATCCCGGGACGAACACCGGGGAGCTGTTTTTT. It yields the protein CSVEDPGTNTGELFF.

Only a few counts were recorded for this clonotype. The rearrangement links TRBV4-3 to TRBJ1-1; 10 bases agree with TRBD1. The CDR3 sequence is 19 residues long. J gave up 4 bases and V 1 base, and 15 bases lay outside the gene matches. Looked up from germline, CDR1 is LGHNA and CDR2 is YSLEER. The CDR3 here is CASSQGFCGTGVMCTEAFF. The DNA for the CDR3 is TGCGCCAGCAGCCAAGGATTTTGCGGGACAGGGGTAATGTGCACTGAAGCTTTCTTT.

This clonotype was counted a few times. This chain connects TRBV19 to TRBJ1-1; 9 positions agree with TRBD1. Germline trimming cut 9 bases from V and 6 bases from J; bases unmatched to any gene: 11. The CDR3 is 14 residues long. Per the germline V gene, CDR1 is LNHDA and CDR2 is SQIVND (reference sequence). The CDR3 DNA reads as TGTGCCAGAATTCCGGGACAGGGACGCTCTGAAGCTTTCTTT. It yields the protein CARIPGQGRSEAFF.

This clonotype showed up many times. CDR3 sequence (DNA): TGTGCCTGCGTTGAGGGTTGGGAGACCCAGTACTTC. Its translation is CACVEGWETQYF. This chain links TRBV2 with TRBJ2-5, with D maybe TRBD2 (5 bases). The length of the CDR3 is 12 residues. Trimming stripped 11 bases from V and 5 bases from J, with 15 bases between. The V gene's germline CDR1 is SNHLY and CDR2 FYNNEI.

This clonotype was recorded a few times. CDR3 residues: CASSPQVSSHEQYV. Here the CDR3 DNA reads TGTGCCAGCAGCCCTCAGGTTAGCTCTCACGAGCAGTACGTC. The J gene is TRBJ2-7, the V gene TRBV3-1; no reliable D call. The CDR3 consists of 14 residues. V was pared by 4 bases and J by 5 bases, with 15 bases between. Germline V gene sequence: CDR1 LGHDT, CDR2 YNNKEL (reference sequence).

V usage is TRBV7-9 and J usage is TRBJ2-1; 10 nucleotides match TRBD1. Germline CDR1 SEHNR, CDR2 FQNEAQ (reference sequence). The CDR3 is made up of 15 amino acids. The junction had 2 bases not matched to a gene; V was cut back by 4 bases and J by 2 bases. The CDR3: CASSSTGGTYNEQFF. The CDR3 DNA follows: TGTGCCAGCAGCTCGACAGGGGGCACCTACAATGAGCAGTTCTTC. The full variable domain, with the rest looked up from reference TRBV7-9 and TRBJ2-1, is DTGVSQNPRHKITKRGQNVTFRCDPISEHNRLYWYRQTLGQGPEFLTYFQNEAQLEKSRLLSDRFSAERPKGSFSTLEIQRTEQGDSAMYLCASSSTGGTYNEQFFGPGTRLTVL.

This clonotype was counted only a few times. The rearrangement joins TRBV28 to TRBJ2-1; either TRBD1 or TRBD2 may supply D (5 bases each). The CDR3 runs to 15 residues. From germline, CDR1 is MDHEN and CDR2 SYDVKM. V lost 4 bases to trimming and J lost 3 bases, with 13 bases between them. The CDR3 spells CASSWGTGYYNEQFF. The CDR3 coding sequence is TGTGCCAGCAGTTGGGGGACGGGGTACTACAATGAGCAGTTCTTC.

The rearrangement uses TRBV7-9 and TRBJ2-4; D is ambiguous. The CDR3 sequence is 16 residues long. Germline CDR1 is SEHNR and CDR2 is FQNEAQ (reference sequence). The V and J ends lost 4 bases and 0 bases respectively, with 13 bases between them. CDR3 region: CASSSPTVLAKNIQYF. CDR3 nucleotide sequence: TGTGCCAGCAGCTCCCCCACCGTACTAGCCAAAAACATTCAGTACTTC.